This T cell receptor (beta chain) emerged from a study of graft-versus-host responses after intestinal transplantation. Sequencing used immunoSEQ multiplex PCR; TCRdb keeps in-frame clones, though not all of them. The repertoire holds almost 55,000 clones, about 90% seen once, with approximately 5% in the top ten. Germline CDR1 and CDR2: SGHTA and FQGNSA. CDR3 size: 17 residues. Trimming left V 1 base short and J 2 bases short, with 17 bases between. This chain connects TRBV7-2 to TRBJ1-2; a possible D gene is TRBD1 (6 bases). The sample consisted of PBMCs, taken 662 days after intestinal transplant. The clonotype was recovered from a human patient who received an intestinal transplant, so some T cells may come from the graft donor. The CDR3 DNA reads TGTGCCAGCAGCTTAGTGTCTGGACAGACGATCAACTATGGCTACACCTTC. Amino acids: CASSLVSGQTINYGYTF.